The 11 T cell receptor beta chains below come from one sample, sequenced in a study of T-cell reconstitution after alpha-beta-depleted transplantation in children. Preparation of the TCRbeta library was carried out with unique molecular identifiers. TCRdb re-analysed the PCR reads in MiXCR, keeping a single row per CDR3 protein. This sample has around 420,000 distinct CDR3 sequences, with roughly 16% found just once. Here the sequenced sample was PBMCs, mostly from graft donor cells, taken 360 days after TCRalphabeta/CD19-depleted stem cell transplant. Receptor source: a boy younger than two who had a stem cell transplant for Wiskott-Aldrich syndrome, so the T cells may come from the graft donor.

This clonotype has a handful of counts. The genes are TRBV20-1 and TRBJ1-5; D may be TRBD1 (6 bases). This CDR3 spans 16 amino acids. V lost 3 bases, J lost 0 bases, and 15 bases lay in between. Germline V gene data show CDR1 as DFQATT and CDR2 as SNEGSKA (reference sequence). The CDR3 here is CSASVAGADSNQPQHF. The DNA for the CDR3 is TGCAGTGCTAGCGTCGCGGGGGCCGATAGCAATCAGCCCCAGCATTTT.

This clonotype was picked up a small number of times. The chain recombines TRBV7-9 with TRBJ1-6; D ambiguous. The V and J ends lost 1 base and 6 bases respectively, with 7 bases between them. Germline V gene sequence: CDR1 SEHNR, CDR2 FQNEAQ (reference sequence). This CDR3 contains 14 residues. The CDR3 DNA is TGTGCCAGCAGCTTAGACGGGCTTAATTCACCCCTCCACTTT. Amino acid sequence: CASSLDGLNSPLHF.

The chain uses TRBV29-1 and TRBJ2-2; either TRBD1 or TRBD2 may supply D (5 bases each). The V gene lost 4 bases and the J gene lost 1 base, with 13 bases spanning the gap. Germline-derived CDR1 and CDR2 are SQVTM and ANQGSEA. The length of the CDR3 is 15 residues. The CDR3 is CSVGLGPGNTGELFF. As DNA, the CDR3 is TGCAGCGTTGGGTTGGGACCGGGGAACACCGGGGAGCTGTTTTTT.

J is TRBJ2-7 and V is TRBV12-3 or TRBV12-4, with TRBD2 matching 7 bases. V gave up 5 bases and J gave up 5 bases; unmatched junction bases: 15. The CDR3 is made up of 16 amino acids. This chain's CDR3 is CASSVGRETSFHEQYF. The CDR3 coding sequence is TGTGCCAGCAGTGTAGGGCGGGAGACCTCTTTCCACGAGCAGTACTTC.

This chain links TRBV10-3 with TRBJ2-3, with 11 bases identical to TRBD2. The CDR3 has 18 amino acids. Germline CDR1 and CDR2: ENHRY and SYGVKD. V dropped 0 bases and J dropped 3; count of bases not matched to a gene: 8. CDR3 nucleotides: TGTGCCATCAGTGAGTCACACGAGGGACTAGCGGATACAGATACGCAGTATTTT. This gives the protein CAISESHEGLADTDTQYF.

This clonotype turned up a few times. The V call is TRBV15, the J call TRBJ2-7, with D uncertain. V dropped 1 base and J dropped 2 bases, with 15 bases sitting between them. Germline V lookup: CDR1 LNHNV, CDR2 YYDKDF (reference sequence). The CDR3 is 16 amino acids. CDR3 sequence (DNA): TGTGCCACCAGCAGAGTCGTCGCTGTTGGGACCTACGAGCAGTACTTC. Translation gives CATSRVVAVGTYEQYF.

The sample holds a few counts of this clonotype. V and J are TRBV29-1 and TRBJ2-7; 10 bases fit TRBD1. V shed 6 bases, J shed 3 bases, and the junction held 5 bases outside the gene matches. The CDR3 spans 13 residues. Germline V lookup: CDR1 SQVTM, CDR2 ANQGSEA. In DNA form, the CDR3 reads TGCAGCGTCTGGGACAGGGGAGGCTACGAGCAGTACTTC. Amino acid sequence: CSVWDRGGYEQYF.

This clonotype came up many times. The CDR3 protein is CASSSGQGDQPQHF. The CDR3, as DNA: TGTGCCAGCAGTTCTGGACAGGGAGATCAGCCCCAGCATTTT. The chain is built from TRBV28 and TRBJ1-5, with 8 nucleotides matching TRBD1. V trimming: 4 bases; J trimming: 5 bases; junction bases outside the gene matches: 4. This CDR3 spans 14 amino acids. Germline V gene sequence: CDR1 MDHEN, CDR2 SYDVKM.

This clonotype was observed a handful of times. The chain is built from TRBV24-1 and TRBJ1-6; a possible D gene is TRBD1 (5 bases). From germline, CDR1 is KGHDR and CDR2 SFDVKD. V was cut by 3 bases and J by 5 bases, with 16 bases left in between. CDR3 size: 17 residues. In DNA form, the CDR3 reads TGTGCCACCAGTGATGGGGGAGCAGGGCAAGATAATTCACCCCTCCACTTT. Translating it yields CATSDGGAGQDNSPLHF.

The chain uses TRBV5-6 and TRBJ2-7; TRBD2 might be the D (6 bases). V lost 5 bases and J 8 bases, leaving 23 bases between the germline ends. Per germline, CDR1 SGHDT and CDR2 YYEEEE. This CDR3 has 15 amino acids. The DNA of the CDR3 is TGTGCCAGCAGTTTCCGGGGGACCGGTTCTTACAAGCAGTACTTC. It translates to CASSFRGTGSYKQYF.

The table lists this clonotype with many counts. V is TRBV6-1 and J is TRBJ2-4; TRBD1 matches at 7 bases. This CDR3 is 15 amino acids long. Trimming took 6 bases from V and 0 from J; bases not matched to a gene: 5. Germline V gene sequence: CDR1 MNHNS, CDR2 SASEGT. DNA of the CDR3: TGTGCCAGCAGGACAGGGTGGTCAGCCAAAAACATTCAGTACTTC. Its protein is CASRTGWSAKNIQYF.